This is a list of T cell receptor beta chains from one sample in a study of T cell responses to AZD1222 COVID-19 vaccine. TCRdb's copy holds only in-frame clones and misses some; the assay was immunoSEQ multiplex PCR. This table holds about 130,000 clones, under 95% found once. Sample: peripheral blood, taken 28 days after the second AZD1222 dose. The receptors were gathered from an adult who received the AZD1222 COVID-19 vaccine. Both conserved end residues are trimmed from each CDR3.

j_call v_call cdr3_aa
TRBJ1-1 TRBV18 ATREALNTEAF
TRBJ2-1 TRBV29-1 SAIAFGLAGSSSYNEQF
TRBJ1-2 TRBV18 ASSRGATGGYT
TRBJ2-7 TRBV30 AWSKFRSFISNEQY
TRBJ2-2 TRBV2 ASSVSGQGTGELF
TRBJ1-3 TRBV12-3/TRBV12-4 ASSAHSGNTIY
TRBJ2-5 TRBV7-2 ASSSRETQY
TRBJ2-7 TRBV29-1 SVHLSYEQY
TRBJ2-2 TRBV30 AWRKTGMLGTGELF
TRBJ1-1 TRBV27 ASRRSVGVGGTEAF
TRBJ1-6 TRBV13 ASSYKGTGSSYNSPLH
TRBJ2-2 TRBV7-3 ASSPGLAGAGELF
TRBJ2-1 TRBV18 ASSEQGGYEQF
TRBJ1-5 TRBV28 ASRAGYRGQPQH
TRBJ1-2 TRBV27 ASRPGYLALTMTGYT
TRBJ2-7 TRBV6-4 ASSGTGSYEQY
TRBJ1-3 TRBV12-5 ASGLSGAGGNTIY
TRBJ1-5 TRBV19 ASSDREKRQPQH
TRBJ2-2 TRBV15 ATSRDTGELF
TRBJ2-7 TRBV4-1 ASSHRIAGGYEQY
TRBJ2-7 TRBV30 AWSRTGLYEQY
TRBJ1-1 TRBV27 ASSRRGVEAF
TRBJ1-5 TRBV6-6 ASRDTRGYNQPQH
TRBJ2-5 TRBV2 ASSDTGQKETQY
TRBJ1-4 TRBV28 ASSLRNEKLF
TRBJ2-5 TRBV7-3 ASSALPATQETQY
TRBJ1-2 TRBV12-5 ASRLGANYGYT
TRBJ2-7 TRBV11-2 ASSLGQGAEEQY
TRBJ2-7 TRBV7-8 ASSFGGRGDEQY
TRBJ1-1 TRBV4-1 ASSAFGTGLSEAF